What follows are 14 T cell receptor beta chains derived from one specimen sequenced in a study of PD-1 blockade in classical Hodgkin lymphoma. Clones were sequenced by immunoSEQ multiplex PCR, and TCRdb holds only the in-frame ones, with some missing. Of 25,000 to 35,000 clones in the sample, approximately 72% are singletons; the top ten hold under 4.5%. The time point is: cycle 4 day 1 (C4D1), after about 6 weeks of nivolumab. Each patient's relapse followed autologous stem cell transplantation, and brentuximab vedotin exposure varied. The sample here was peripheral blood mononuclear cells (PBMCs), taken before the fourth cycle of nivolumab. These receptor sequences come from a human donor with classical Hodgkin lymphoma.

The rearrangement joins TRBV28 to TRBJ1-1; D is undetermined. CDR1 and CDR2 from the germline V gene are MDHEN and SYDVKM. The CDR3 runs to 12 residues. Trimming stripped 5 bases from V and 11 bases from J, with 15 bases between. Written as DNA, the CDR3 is TGTGCCAGCAGTCTACCACGAAGGGTGGCTTTCTTT. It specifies CASSLPRRVAFF.

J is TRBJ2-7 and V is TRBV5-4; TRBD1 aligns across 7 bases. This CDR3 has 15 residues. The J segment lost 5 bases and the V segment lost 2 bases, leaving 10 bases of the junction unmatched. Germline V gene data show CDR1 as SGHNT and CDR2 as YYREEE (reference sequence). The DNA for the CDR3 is TGTGCCAGCAGCTTCTCACAGACAGGGTCAAACGAGCAGTACTTC. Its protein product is CASSFSQTGSNEQYF.

CDR3 sequence (DNA): TGTGCCAGCAGTCCTCTGGTGGAGGCGGCAGATACGCAGTATTTT. Translated: CASSPLVEAADTQYF. This chain connects TRBV6-6 to TRBJ2-3, with a tentative D call TRBD2 (5 bases). Germline V CDR1 and CDR2: MNHNY, SVGAGI (reference sequence). CDR3 length: 15 residues. The V gene lost 5 bases and the J gene lost 4 bases, with 16 bases spanning the gap.

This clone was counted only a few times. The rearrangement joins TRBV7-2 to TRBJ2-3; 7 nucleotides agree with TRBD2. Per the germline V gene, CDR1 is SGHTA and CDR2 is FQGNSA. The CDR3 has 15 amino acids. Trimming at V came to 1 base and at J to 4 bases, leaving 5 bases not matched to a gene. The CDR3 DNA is TGTGCCAGCAGCTTAGGCGGGACTAACCCAGATACGCAGTATTTT. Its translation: CASSLGGTNPDTQYF.

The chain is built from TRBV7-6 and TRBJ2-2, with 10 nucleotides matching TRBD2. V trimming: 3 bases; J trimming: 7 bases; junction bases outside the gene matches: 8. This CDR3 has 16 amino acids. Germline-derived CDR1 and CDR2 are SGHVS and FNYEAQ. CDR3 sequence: CASSFFSGGPGGELFF. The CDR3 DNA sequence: TGTGCCAGCAGCTTCTTTAGCGGGGGGCCAGGCGGGGAGCTGTTTTTT. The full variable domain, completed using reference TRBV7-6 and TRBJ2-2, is GAGVSQSPRYKVTKRGQDVALRCDPISGHVSLYWYRQALGQGPEFLTYFNYEAQQDKSGLPNDRFSAERPEGSISTLTIQRTEQRDSAMYRCASSFFSGGPGGELFFGEGSRLTVL.

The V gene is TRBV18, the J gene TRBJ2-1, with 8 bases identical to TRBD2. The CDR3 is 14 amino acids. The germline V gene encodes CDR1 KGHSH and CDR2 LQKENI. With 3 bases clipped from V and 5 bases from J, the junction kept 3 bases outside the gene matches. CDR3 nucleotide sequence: TGTGCCAGCTCACCGGGACTAGGAAACAATGAGCAGTTCTTC. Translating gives CASSPGLGNNEQFF.

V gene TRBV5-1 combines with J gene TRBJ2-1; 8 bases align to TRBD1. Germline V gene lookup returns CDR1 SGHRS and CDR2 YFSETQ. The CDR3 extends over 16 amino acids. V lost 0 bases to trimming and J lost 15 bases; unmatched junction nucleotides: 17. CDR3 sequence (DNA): TGCGCCAGCAGCTTGGGGACAGGGACCGGTGTAGAGGGTATGTTCTTC. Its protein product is CASSLGTGTGVEGMFF.

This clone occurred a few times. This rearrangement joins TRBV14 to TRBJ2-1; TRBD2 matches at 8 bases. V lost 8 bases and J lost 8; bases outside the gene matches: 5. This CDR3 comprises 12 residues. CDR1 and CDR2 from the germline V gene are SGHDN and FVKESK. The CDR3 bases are TGTGCCAGCCAAGGAGCGGGAGATGAGCAGTTCTTC. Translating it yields CASQGAGDEQFF. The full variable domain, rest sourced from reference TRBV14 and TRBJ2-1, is EAGVTQFPSHSVIEKGQTVTLRCDPISGHDNLYWYRRVMGKEIKFLLHFVKESKQDESGMPNNRFLAERTGGTYSTLKVQPAELEDSGVYFCASQGAGDEQFFGPGTRLTVL.

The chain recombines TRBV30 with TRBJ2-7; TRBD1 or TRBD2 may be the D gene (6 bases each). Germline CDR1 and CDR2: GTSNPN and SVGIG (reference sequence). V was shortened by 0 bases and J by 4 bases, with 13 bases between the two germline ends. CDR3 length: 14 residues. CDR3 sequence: CAWSVTGAEYEQYF. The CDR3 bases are TGTGCCTGGAGTGTGACGGGGGCGGAGTACGAGCAGTACTTC.

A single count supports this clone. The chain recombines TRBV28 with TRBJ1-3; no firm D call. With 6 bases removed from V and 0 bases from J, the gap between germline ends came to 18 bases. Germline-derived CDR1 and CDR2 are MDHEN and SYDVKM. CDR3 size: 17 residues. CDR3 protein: CASSLYGGVYSGNTIYF. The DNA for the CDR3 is TGTGCCAGCAGCCTTTACGGCGGGGTCTACTCTGGAAACACCATATATTTT.

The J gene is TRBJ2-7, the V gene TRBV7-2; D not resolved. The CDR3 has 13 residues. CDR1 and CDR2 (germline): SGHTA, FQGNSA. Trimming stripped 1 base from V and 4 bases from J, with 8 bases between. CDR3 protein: CASSLEYAYEQYF. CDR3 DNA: TGTGCCAGCAGCTTAGAGTACGCATACGAGCAGTACTTC.

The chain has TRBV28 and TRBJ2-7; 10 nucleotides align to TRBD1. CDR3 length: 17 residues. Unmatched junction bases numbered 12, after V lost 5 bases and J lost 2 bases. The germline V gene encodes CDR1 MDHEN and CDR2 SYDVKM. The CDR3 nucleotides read TGTGCCAGCAGTCCCGTCCCCGGGACAGGGGTCCCCTACGAGCAGTACTTC. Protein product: CASSPVPGTGVPYEQYF.

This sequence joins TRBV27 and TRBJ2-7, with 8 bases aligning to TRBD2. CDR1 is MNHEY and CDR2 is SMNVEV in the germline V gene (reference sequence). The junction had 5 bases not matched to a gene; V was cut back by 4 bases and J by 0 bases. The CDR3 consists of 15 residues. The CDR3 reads CASSSLAGSSYEQYF. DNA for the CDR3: TGTGCCAGCAGTTCCTTAGCGGGAAGCTCCTACGAGCAGTACTTC.

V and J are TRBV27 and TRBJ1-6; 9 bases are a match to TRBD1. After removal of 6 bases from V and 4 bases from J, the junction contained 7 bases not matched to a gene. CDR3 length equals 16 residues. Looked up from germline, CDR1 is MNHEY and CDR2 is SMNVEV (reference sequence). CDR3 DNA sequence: TGTGCCAGCAGAAAAACAGGGGGCGCGTATAATTCACCCCTCCACTTT. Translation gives CASRKTGGAYNSPLHF.